The next 19 T cell receptor beta chains were all read from a single sample in a study of shared clonotypes between healthy human individuals. The protocol was immunoSEQ multiplex PCR, while the TCRdb copy is restricted to in-frame clones and leaves out a portion. The sample includes some 2 million clones, about 95% of them seen just once. The source material was naive CD4+ T cells sorted from blood. This sample's subset: CD45RA+ positively selected. The receptors were gathered from a man aged 18 to 30 in good health.

CDR3 sequence: CSVTKAGTGGAGGYTF. CDR3 sequence (DNA): TGCAGCGTGACAAAGGCCGGGACAGGGGGCGCCGGGGGCTACACCTTC. The rearrangement joins TRBV29-1 to TRBJ1-2, with 12 bases that match TRBD1. CDR1 and CDR2 from the germline V gene are SQVTM and ANQGSEA. V lost 6 bases to trimming and J lost 8 bases; unmatched junction nucleotides: 16. This CDR3 is built from 16 residues.

Regarding this clone: The same CDR3 arises from other DNA sequences in this sample as well. The chain links TRBV25-1 to TRBJ2-7; possible D gene TRBD1, 5 bases. The CDR3 is 11 amino acids. The V end lost 5 bases, the J end lost 4 bases, and 6 bases lay between the germline ends. The V gene's germline CDR1 is MGHDK and CDR2 SYGVNS. As DNA, the CDR3 is TGTGCCAGCAGTACAGGTTACGAGCAGTACTTC. Translating gives CASSTGYEQYF.

In its sample, this clone was seen a few times. V gene TRBV4-2 combines with J gene TRBJ2-4; D possibly corresponds to TRBD2 (5 bases). The V end lost 6 bases, the J end lost 9 bases, and 21 bases lay between the germline ends. This CDR3 has 15 residues. CDR1 and CDR2 (germline): LGHNA, YNFKEQ. The DNA of the CDR3 is TGTGCCAGCAGTCCCGGGCCCCAAGGCGCGGGCATTCAGTACTTC. Translating it yields CASSPGPQGAGIQYF.

The chain recombines TRBV5-1 with TRBJ2-1; perhaps TRBD1 as D (6 bases). The CDR3 covers 13 residues. V was pared by 2 bases and J by 7 bases, with 10 bases between. Germline loops: CDR1 SGHRS, CDR2 YFSETQ. CDR3 amino acids: CASSFTRGNEQFF. The CDR3 region has the DNA TGCGCCAGCAGCTTCACCAGGGGTAATGAGCAGTTCTTC. Full variable domain (remainder filled in from reference TRBV5-1 and TRBJ2-1): KAGVTQTPRYLIKTRGQQVTLSCSPISGHRSVSWYQQTPGQGLQFLFEYFSETQRNKGNFPGRFSGRQFSNSRSEMNVSTLELGDSALYLCASSFTRGNEQFFGPGTRLTVL.

V is TRBV5-1 and J is TRBJ2-7; 12 bases fit TRBD2. With 0 bases clipped from V and 5 bases from J, the junction kept 3 bases outside the gene matches. Germline-derived CDR1 and CDR2 are SGHRS and YFSETQ. There are 15 residues in the CDR3. The CDR3 spells CASSLGLAGANEQYF. CDR3 nucleotides: TGCGCCAGCAGCTTGGGACTAGCGGGGGCAAACGAGCAGTACTTC.

A single count supports this clone. This chain links TRBV11-2 with TRBJ1-1, with D possibly matching TRBD1 (5 bases). The germline V gene has CDR1 SGHAT and CDR2 FQNNGV. Trimming stripped 0 bases from V and 4 bases from J, with 12 bases between. The CDR3 totals 15 residues. The CDR3 sequence is CASSLEAGYGTEAFF. The CDR3 nucleotides read TGTGCCAGCAGCTTAGAGGCAGGGTACGGCACTGAAGCTTTCTTT.

The J gene is TRBJ1-1, the V gene TRBV7-2; 9 nucleotides agree with TRBD1. Germline CDR1 and CDR2: SGHTA and FQGNSA. V lost 5 bases, J lost 5 bases, and 6 bases stayed unmatched. This CDR3 region has 14 residues. For the CDR3, the DNA is TGTGCCAGCAGCCCGGACAGGGGTATTACTGAAGCTTTCTTT. It specifies CASSPDRGITEAFF.

This clone occurred once. The rearrangement links TRBV6-6 to TRBJ2-3; D is uncertain. Between the trimmed V and J ends, which lost 6 bases and 4 bases, there was a span of 8 bases. CDR3 length equals 12 residues. Germline V gene data show CDR1 as MNHNY and CDR2 as SVGAGI (reference sequence). The CDR3 loop is CASSPASDTQYF. CDR3 in DNA: TGTGCCAGCAGCCCCGCCTCAGATACGCAGTATTTT.

This clone was observed a single time. The chain couples TRBV9 to TRBJ2-3; TRBD1 matches 7 bases. V was clipped by 3 bases and J by 5 bases; unmatched bases: 0. The germline V gene encodes CDR1 SGDLS and CDR2 YYNGEE. The CDR3 sequence is 12 residues long. The CDR3 DNA follows: TGTGCCAGCAGCGGGACAGGAGATACGCAGTATTTT. Amino acids: CASSGTGDTQYF.

The genes are TRBV6-6 and TRBJ1-3; 11 bases align to TRBD1. V lost 6 bases to trimming and J lost 5 bases; unmatched junction nucleotides: 3. The CDR3 loop spans 14 amino acids. The germline V gene has CDR1 MNHNY and CDR2 SVGAGI (reference sequence). The CDR3 DNA sequence: TGTGCCAGCAGGGGACAGGGGGAGCGAAACACCATATATTTT. Amino acids: CASRGQGERNTIYF.

The chain recombines TRBV28 with TRBJ2-7; unclear D gene. CDR3 length: 12 amino acids. Germline loops: CDR1 MDHEN, CDR2 SYDVKM. Trimming took off 5 bases at V and 3 bases at J, with 8 bases between the two ends. The CDR3 DNA reads as TGTGCCAGCAGTGAATCGAACTACGAGCAGTACTTC. Translated, it gives CASSESNYEQYF.

In nucleotides, the CDR3 is TGTGCCAGCAGCTTGGCCGGGACTAGCGGGCTCTACGAGCAGTACTTC. Encoded protein: CASSLAGTSGLYEQYF. V and J are TRBV5-6 and TRBJ2-7; 12 bases map to TRBD2. The CDR3 loop spans 16 amino acids. CDR1 is SGHDT, CDR2 YYEEEE, per germline. V gave up 0 bases and J gave up 3 bases; unmatched junction bases: 4.

The chain is built from TRBV7-2 and TRBJ2-2, with D possibly matching TRBD1 (6 bases). The CDR3 is 14 amino acids. CDR1 is SGHTA, CDR2 FQGNSA, per germline. V lost 4 bases and J 4 bases, leaving 10 bases between the germline ends. CDR3 DNA: TGTGCCAGCAGCTCCAGGGGATTCACCGGGGAGCTGTTTTTT. Protein: CASSSRGFTGELFF.

About this clone: In the same sample, other DNA sequences code for this CDR3. The rearrangement links TRBV5-1 to TRBJ2-1; D possibly corresponds to TRBD2 (5 bases). Germline V lookup: CDR1 SGHRS, CDR2 YFSETQ. The CDR3 is made up of 11 amino acids. V was trimmed by 5 bases and J by 5 bases, leaving 5 bases between them. CDR3 in DNA: TGCGCCAGCAGTAGCGACAATGAGCAGTTCTTC. Translation gives CASSSDNEQFF.

This rearrangement joins TRBV6-1 to TRBJ2-6; the D gene is possibly TRBD2 (5 bases). V was cut by 1 base and J by 5 bases, with 6 bases left in between. This CDR3 is 14 amino acids long. Germline V gives CDR1 MNHNS, CDR2 SASEGT. The CDR3 reads CASSEGGRANVLTF. In DNA, the CDR3 is TGTGCCAGCAGTGAAGGAGGGAGGGCCAACGTCCTGACTTTC.

Points on this clone: The identical CDR3 is also encoded by other nucleotide sequences in the sample. This sequence joins TRBV18 and TRBJ2-2; 8 nucleotides agree with TRBD1. Per germline, CDR1 KGHSH and CDR2 LQKENI. This CDR3 has 15 residues. J gave up 1 base and V 6 bases, and 4 bases lay outside the gene matches. CDR3 nucleotide sequence: TGTGCCAGCTCTCCTGACAGGGGGAACACCGGGGAGCTGTTTTTT. Its translation: CASSPDRGNTGELFF.

The V and J genes are TRBV10-3 and TRBJ1-6; 7 nucleotides align to TRBD1. Per germline, CDR1 ENHRY and CDR2 SYGVKD. The CDR3 is 13 residues long. The V gene end was trimmed by 6 bases and the J gene end by 8 bases; junction bases not matched to a gene: 4. CDR3 DNA: TGTGCCATCAGACAGGGGAAGGATTCACCCCTCCACTTT. Protein sequence: CAIRQGKDSPLHF.

The chain employs TRBV19 and TRBJ1-2; D is undetermined. Germline CDR1 reads LNHDA; CDR2 reads SQIVND (reference sequence). The CDR3 extends over 13 amino acids. Trimming took 1 base from V and 4 from J, leaving 7 bases between them. CDR3: CASSIALFYGYTF. The CDR3 DNA is TGTGCCAGTAGTATAGCACTTTTCTATGGCTACACCTTC.

This chain links TRBV30 with TRBJ1-2; D remains unclear. CDR1 is GTSNPN and CDR2 is SVGIG in the germline V gene (reference sequence). Deletions cut 4 bases from V and 2 bases from J, with 8 bases between. The CDR3 is 12 amino acids. CDR3 DNA sequence: TGTGCCTGGACCAACAACAACTATGGCTACACCTTC. It translates to CAWTNNNYGYTF.